The 18 T cell receptor beta chains below were found in one sample sequenced in a study of T cell responses to AZD1222 COVID-19 vaccine. Repertoires were generated with immunoSEQ multiplex PCR, while TCRdb's copy carries only in-frame clones and drops some. The sample shows about 140,000 clones, approximately 90% of them seen only once. The input for sequencing was peripheral blood, taken on day 0 of AZD1222 vaccination. The receptors stem from an adult in good health.

This clone was observed a handful of times. V usage is TRBV27 and J usage is TRBJ2-7, with 10 bases fitting TRBD2. With V trimmed by 5 bases and J by 6 bases, 10 bases remained unmatched. Germline V gene sequence: CDR1 MNHEY, CDR2 SMNVEV (reference sequence). This CDR3 has 15 residues. The CDR3 DNA reads as TGTGCCAGCAGTCTCCGGACTAGCGGTACGAGCGAGCAGTACTTC. It encodes CASSLRTSGTSEQYF.

The rearrangement joins TRBV28 to TRBJ2-1, with 8 bases matching TRBD2. The ends lost 6 bases at V and 0 bases at J; junction bases unmatched: 7. Germline CDR1 MDHEN, CDR2 SYDVKM. The CDR3 extends over 16 amino acids. CDR3 DNA: TGTGCCAGCAGACCCACTAGCGGCCTCTCCTACAATGAGCAGTTCTTC. Encoded protein: CASRPTSGLSYNEQFF.

The rearrangement links TRBV2 to TRBJ1-5, with D unresolved. The length of the CDR3 is 13 residues. V lost 3 bases to trimming and J lost 7 bases, with 10 bases between them. CDR1 and CDR2 (germline): SNHLY, FYNNEI. The chain's CDR3 is CASSDIVGQPQHF. Written as DNA, the CDR3 is TGTGCCAGCAGTGATATCGTGGGGCAGCCCCAGCATTTT.

This clone is a singleton in its sample. V is TRBV10-3 and J is TRBJ1-1; D remains unclear. This CDR3 spans 12 amino acids. Per germline, CDR1 ENHRY and CDR2 SYGVKD. Trimming took off 1 base at V and 2 bases at J, with 2 bases between the two ends. For the CDR3, the DNA is TGTGCCATCAGTGAGTTAAACACTGAAGCTTTCTTT. Residues: CAISELNTEAFF.

This chain uses TRBV30 with TRBJ1-5; D ambiguous. The CDR3 is 14 residues long. V lost 0 bases to trimming and J lost 2 bases, with 8 bases between them. Germline CDR1 reads GTSNPN; CDR2 reads SVGIG (reference sequence). The DNA of the CDR3 is TGTGCCTGGAGTGTACGCCTTGGCAATCAGCCCCAGCATTTT. Translated, it gives CAWSVRLGNQPQHF.

The chain joins TRBV5-1 to TRBJ2-2; tentatively, D is TRBD1 or TRBD2 (6 bases each). The CDR3 totals 17 residues. Trimming took off 3 bases at V and 4 bases at J, with 19 bases between the two ends. CDR1 and CDR2 (germline): SGHRS, YFSETQ. The CDR3 DNA reads TGCGCCAGCAGCTCCCTAGACATTAAGGGGGGCACCGGGGAGCTGTTTTTT. This sequence encodes CASSSLDIKGGTGELFF.

The count of this clone is one. The rearrangement links TRBV6-4 to TRBJ2-6, with D unclear. The germline V gene has CDR1 MRHNA and CDR2 SNTAGT. Trimming removed 2 bases from V and 4 bases from J, with 9 bases in between. The CDR3 is 15 residues long. CDR3 bases: TGTGCCAGCAGTGACGTGAATACAGGGGCCAACGTCCTGACTTTC. Protein sequence: CASSDVNTGANVLTF.

This chain links TRBV24-1 with TRBJ1-2; D unclear. Per germline, CDR1 KGHDR and CDR2 SFDVKD. Between the trimmed V and J ends, which lost 4 bases and 5 bases, there was a span of 7 bases. This CDR3 has 12 amino acids. The CDR3 loop is CATSDEGYGYTF. In DNA form, the CDR3 reads TGTGCCACCAGTGACGAGGGATATGGCTACACCTTC.

The chain is built from TRBV4-1 and TRBJ2-3, with a tentative D call TRBD2 (6 bases). This CDR3 is built from 12 residues. Trimming removed 4 bases from V and 11 bases from J, with 13 bases in between. Germline CDR1 MGHRA, CDR2 YSYEKL. CDR3 sequence reads: CASSPSWGEQYF. DNA for the CDR3: TGCGCCAGCAGCCCGTCTTGGGGGGAGCAGTATTTT.

J is TRBJ1-5 and V is TRBV19; TRBD1 agrees at 8 bases. CDR1 is LNHDA, CDR2 SQIVND, per germline (reference sequence). With 1 base clipped from V and 7 bases from J, the junction kept 9 bases outside the gene matches. The CDR3 length is 16 residues. The CDR3 coding sequence is TGTGCCAGTAGTATAGTTTCCCCCACAGGGGGGCAGCCCCAGCATTTT. It encodes CASSIVSPTGGQPQHF.

The chain has TRBV18 and TRBJ2-7; D remains ambiguous. Germline V CDR1 and CDR2: KGHSH, LQKENI. Trimming took 1 base from V and 3 from J, leaving 10 bases between them. The CDR3 spans 14 residues. CDR3 residues: CASSPLKQNYEQYF. The CDR3 DNA is TGTGCCAGCTCACCACTTAAACAGAACTACGAGCAGTACTTC.

The chain uses TRBV6-5 and TRBJ1-5; D not certain. This CDR3 comprises 14 residues. The V and J ends lost 6 bases and 5 bases respectively, with 14 bases between them. CDR1 and CDR2 (germline): MNHEY, SVGAGI. CDR3 sequence reads: CASSYEGADQPQHF. The CDR3 nucleotides read TGTGCCAGCAGCTACGAGGGAGCGGATCAGCCCCAGCATTTT.

The chain is built from TRBV10-3 and TRBJ1-2; D ambiguous. The length of the CDR3 is 13 residues. CDR1 ENHRY and CDR2 SYGVKD come from the germline V gene. Trimming removed 7 bases from V and 0 bases from J, with 9 bases in between. The CDR3 spells CAITSTANYGYTF. Written as DNA, the CDR3 is TGTGCCATCACATCCACAGCTAACTATGGCTACACCTTC.

The rearrangement links TRBV19 to TRBJ2-7; 7 bases align to TRBD2. Germline V CDR1 and CDR2: LNHDA, SQIVND (reference sequence). V trimming: 5 bases; J trimming: 2 bases; junction bases outside the gene matches: 6. This CDR3 contains 14 residues. The CDR3 protein is CASSRASGTYEQYF. The CDR3, as DNA: TGTGCCAGTAGTCGGGCTAGCGGTACCTACGAGCAGTACTTC.

The chain recombines TRBV4-2 with TRBJ1-5; D gene unclear. This CDR3 is built from 13 residues. The V and J ends lost 4 bases and 4 bases respectively, with 8 bases between them. Germline V gene lookup returns CDR1 LGHNA and CDR2 YNFKEQ. CDR3 protein: CASSRALNQPQHF. The CDR3 DNA reads as TGTGCCAGCAGCCGGGCCCTAAATCAGCCCCAGCATTTT.

This chain uses TRBV7-8 with TRBJ1-2, with D unresolved. The ends were cut back, 5 bases at V and 4 bases at J, with 11 bases in the middle. This CDR3 is 13 amino acids long. Germline V gives CDR1 SGHVS, CDR2 FQNEAQ. CDR3 sequence (DNA): TGTGCCAGCAGCCCCGGGCCACTCTATGGCTACACCTTC. Its translation: CASSPGPLYGYTF.

This clone has only one observation. This sequence joins TRBV30 and TRBJ1-4; D unresolved. Germline V gene data show CDR1 as GTSNPN and CDR2 as SVGIG (reference sequence). The CDR3 spans 14 residues. V was clipped by 5 bases and J by 6 bases, with 16 bases between them. The DNA for the CDR3 is TGTGCCTGGTCCCCAATAGGTTCTGATGAAAAACTGTTTTTT. This encodes CAWSPIGSDEKLFF.

V usage is TRBV9 and J usage is TRBJ1-5; D not certain. CDR1 and CDR2 (germline): SGDLS, YYNGEE. V dropped 0 bases and J dropped 1 base, with 8 bases sitting between them. This CDR3 is built from 15 residues. CDR3 bases: TGTGCCAGCAGCGTAGGCATTGCAAGCAATCAGCCCCAGCATTTT. Amino acids: CASSVGIASNQPQHF. Filled out from reference TRBV9 and TRBJ1-5, the complete variable domain reads DSGVTQTPKHLITATGQRVTLRCSPRSGDLSVYWYQQSLDQGLQFLIQYYNGEERAKGNILERFSAQQFPDLHSELNLSSLELGDSALYFCASSVGIASNQPQHFGDGTRLSIL.